These 6 T cell receptor beta chains were sequenced from one sample in a study of T cell responses to AZD1222 COVID-19 vaccine. Only in-frame clones appear in the TCRdb table, and some are missing; sequencing was by immunoSEQ multiplex PCR. In the table there are around 270,000 clones, 85% to 95% of which are singletons. The specimen was peripheral blood, collected 28 days after the second AZD1222 dose. The receptors originated from an adult who received the AZD1222 COVID-19 vaccine.

This clone has a single count. The chain links TRBV5-1 to TRBJ1-3; D call uncertain. CDR1 and CDR2 from the germline V gene are SGHRS and YFSETQ. V lost 0 bases, J lost 5 bases, and 6 bases lay in between. CDR3 length: 13 residues. In nucleotides, the CDR3 is TGCGCCAGCAGCTTGGACGGAAGAAACACCATATATTTT. As protein: CASSLDGRNTIYF.

V is TRBV11-1 and J is TRBJ2-3; D not resolved. CDR1 is SGHAT and CDR2 is FQDESV in the germline V gene (reference sequence). The CDR3 is made up of 12 amino acids. V was cut by 9 bases and J by 3 bases, with 10 bases left in between. The CDR3 protein is CASSLSTDTQYF. CDR3 bases: TGTGCCAGTTCCCTCTCGACAGATACGCAGTATTTT.

The V gene is TRBV3-1 (or the pseudogene TRBV3-2), the J gene TRBJ1-1; maybe TRBD1 (6 bases). Trimming shortened V by 1 base and J by 5 bases, and 14 bases separated the two germline ends. The CDR3 extends over 15 amino acids. Germline CDR1 and CDR2: LGHDT and YNNKEL (reference sequence). As DNA, the CDR3 is TGTGCCAGCAGCCAAGTTGTCACAGGGACAACTGAAGCTTTCTTT. Encoded protein: CASSQVVTGTTEAFF.

This CDR3 reads CASSGSEQGTGELFF. Written as DNA, the CDR3 is TGTGCCAGCAGTGGGTCTGAACAGGGGACCGGGGAGCTGTTTTTT. The J gene is TRBJ2-2, the V gene TRBV28, with TRBD1 matching over 7 bases. Losses at the gene ends were 5 bases for V and 5 bases for J; bases not matched to a gene: 8. The CDR3 length is 15 residues. Germline CDR1 MDHEN, CDR2 SYDVKM.

The chain is built from TRBV5-6 and TRBJ2-2, with 12 nucleotides matching TRBD1. From germline, CDR1 is SGHDT and CDR2 YYEEEE. Trimming took 4 bases from V and 6 from J; bases not matched to a gene: 13. The CDR3 is made up of 18 amino acids. CDR3 residues: CASSGGPGQGASAGELFF. In DNA, the CDR3 is TGTGCCAGCAGCGGGGGCCCGGGACAGGGGGCGTCCGCCGGGGAGCTGTTTTTT.

This chain connects TRBV7-8 to TRBJ2-3, with 8 bases matching TRBD2. The CDR3 has 19 residues. Trimming at V came to 5 bases and at J to 1 base, leaving 17 bases not matched to a gene. Per germline, CDR1 SGHVS and CDR2 FQNEAQ. Here the CDR3 DNA reads TGTGCCAGCAGCCCAGGCGGCGGGGGGCCCCGAGTTGGCACAGATACGCAGTATTTT. As protein: CASSPGGGGPRVGTDTQYF.